This paragraph covers one T cell receptor beta chain sequence. These data originate in a study of OX40 agonist ivuxolimab in advanced cancers. For the study at large: Previous treatment with anti-PD-1, anti-PD-L1 or anti-CTLA-4 therapy was allowed; about 40% had received some. Three patients had partial responses: one hepatocellular carcinoma, two cutaneous melanoma.

Some clones are missing from TCRdb's copy, which holds only in-frame ones; the method was immunoSEQ multiplex PCR. Among about 24,000 clones, 77% were seen once, and the ten largest hold roughly 18%. The CDR3 totals 14 residues. Trimming pared 6 bases from V and 2 bases from J, leaving 14 bases between. Germline-derived CDR1 and CDR2 are MNHEY and SMNVEV (reference sequence). The gene calls are TRBV27 and TRBJ2-7; D may be TRBD2 (6 bases). Sequencing used CD4+ or CD8+ T cells sorted from blood, obtained in a trial of the OX40 agonist ivuxolimab. The receptor was isolated from an adult with an advanced solid tumor such as melanoma, head and neck, liver or kidney cancer. This CDR3 is CASRFVSGTYEQYF. The CDR3 coding sequence is TGTGCCAGCAGATTTGTTAGCGGCACCTACGAGCAGTACTTC.